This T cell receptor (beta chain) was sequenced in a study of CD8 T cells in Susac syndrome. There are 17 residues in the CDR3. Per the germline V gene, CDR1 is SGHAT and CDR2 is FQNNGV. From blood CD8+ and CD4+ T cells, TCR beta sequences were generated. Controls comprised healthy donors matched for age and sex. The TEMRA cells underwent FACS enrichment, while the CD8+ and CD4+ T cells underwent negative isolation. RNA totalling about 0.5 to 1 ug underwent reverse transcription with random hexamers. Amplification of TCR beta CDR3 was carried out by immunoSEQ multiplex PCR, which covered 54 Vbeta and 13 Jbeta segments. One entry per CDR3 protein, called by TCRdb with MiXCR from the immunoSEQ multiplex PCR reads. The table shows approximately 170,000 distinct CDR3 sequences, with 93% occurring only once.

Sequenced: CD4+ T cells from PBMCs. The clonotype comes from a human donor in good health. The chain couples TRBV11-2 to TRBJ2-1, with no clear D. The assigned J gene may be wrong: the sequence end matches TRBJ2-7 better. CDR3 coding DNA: TGTGCCAGCAGCTCGACCCGGTCTACCTCAAGGATCCACGAGCAGTACTTC. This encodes CASSSTRSTSRIHEQYF.